What follows are 23 T cell receptor beta chains derived from one specimen sequenced in a study of response to subunit inactivated influenza vaccine. TCRdb analysed the RT-PCR reads with MiXCR anew, one entry per CDR3 protein. The data show around 480,000 distinct CDR3 sequences, with approximately 15% seen just once and 2.5% to 3.5% held by the top ten. The sequencing here drew on CD4+ T cells sorted from PBMCs, taken about 24 months after vaccination. Receptors were obtained from a man aged 50-75 years who received an inactivated influenza vaccine.

The V and J genes are TRBV7-2 and TRBJ1-5, with D maybe TRBD1 (5 bases). Germline V CDR1 and CDR2: SGHTA, FQGNSA. There are 14 residues in the CDR3. Deletions cut 5 bases from V and 7 bases from J, with 15 bases between. The CDR3 DNA is TGTGCCAGCAGCCTTGAGGGGAGGCAGCAGCCCCAGCATTTT. It is translated as CASSLEGRQQPQHF.

This clonotype was picked up a small number of times. The J gene is TRBJ1-4, the V gene TRBV24-1, with TRBD1 as a possible D gene (6 bases). Germline V gene lookup returns CDR1 KGHDR and CDR2 SFDVKD. The CDR3 is made up of 14 amino acids. With 3 bases removed from V and 10 bases from J, the gap between germline ends came to 14 bases. In DNA, the CDR3 is TGTGCCACCAGTGATACGCTCGGAGGGGGAAAACTGTTTTTT. This gives the protein CATSDTLGGGKLFF.

The chain is built from TRBV7-9 and TRBJ2-1, with TRBD2 matching 7 bases. Germline values: CDR1 SEHNR, CDR2 FQNEAQ (reference sequence). The length of the CDR3 is 17 residues. V was pared by 1 base and J by 0 bases, with 6 bases of the junction left unmatched. CDR3 nucleotides: TGTGCCAGCAGCTTAGAGCGGGGTCCAGCCTCCTACAATGAGCAGTTCTTC. Translation: CASSLERGPASYNEQFF.

This clonotype was detected only a few times. The V and J genes are TRBV7-2 and TRBJ1-5; D ambiguous. The CDR3 loop spans 13 amino acids. V dropped 7 bases and J dropped 0 bases, with 7 bases sitting between them. Germline V gene lookup returns CDR1 SGHTA and CDR2 FQGNSA. In nucleotides, the CDR3 is TGTGCCAGCACTCAAGATAGCAATCAGCCCCAGCATTTT. Translation: CASTQDSNQPQHF. Complete variable domain (other parts from reference TRBV7-2 and TRBJ1-5): GAGVSQSPSNKVTEKGKDVELRCDPISGHTALYWYRQSLGQGLEFLIYFQGNSAPDKSGLPSDRFSAERTGGSVSTLTIQRTQQEDSAVYLCASTQDSNQPQHFGDGTRLSIL.

This clonotype came up a few times. The J gene is TRBJ2-2, the V gene TRBV5-1, with unresolved D. The V end lost 5 bases, the J end lost 4 bases, and 15 bases lay between the germline ends. The CDR3 has 15 residues. Germline V gene data show CDR1 as SGHRS and CDR2 as YFSETQ. CDR3 nucleotide sequence: TGCGCCAGCAGTCGCGCCGAGGTTGGCACCGGGGAGCTGTTTTTT. It specifies CASSRAEVGTGELFF.

This clonotype was counted ten times or more. The chain couples TRBV12-3 or TRBV12-4 to TRBJ1-2; no firm D call. CDR3 length: 14 residues. V shed 5 bases and J shed 0 bases, with 10 bases lying between them. CDR3 in DNA: TGTGCCAGCAGTCCGAAAGGAGCTAACTATGGCTACACCTTC. Protein sequence: CASSPKGANYGYTF.

This clonotype was counted at least ten times. J is TRBJ2-1 and V is TRBV4-2; 11 positions agree with TRBD2. After removal of 1 base from V and 6 bases from J, the junction contained 2 bases not matched to a gene. CDR1 is LGHNA and CDR2 is YNFKEQ in the germline V gene. This CDR3 is built from 15 residues. The CDR3 DNA reads TGTGCCAGCAGCCAAGGTCTAGCGGGAGGCAATGAGCAGTTCTTC. This translates into CASSQGLAGGNEQFF.

The chain recombines TRBV20-1 with TRBJ2-7; 7 nucleotides align to TRBD1. V shed 5 bases, J shed 2 bases, and the junction held 6 bases outside the gene matches. Looked up from germline, CDR1 is DFQATT and CDR2 is SNEGSKA (reference sequence). This CDR3 spans 13 amino acids. CDR3: CSASGTVPYEQYF. The CDR3 DNA reads as TGCAGTGCTTCCGGGACAGTCCCCTACGAGCAGTACTTC.

This clonotype showed up just a few times. The rearrangement links TRBV6-1 to TRBJ2-2; 10 positions agree with TRBD2. With 5 bases clipped from V and 2 bases from J, the junction kept 8 bases outside the gene matches. CDR3 length: 17 amino acids. CDR1 MNHNS and CDR2 SASEGT come from the germline V gene. The CDR3 spells CASSRAGTSVNTGELFF. Written as DNA, the CDR3 is TGTGCCAGCAGTCGCGCCGGGACTAGCGTAAACACCGGGGAGCTGTTTTTT.

Concerning this clonotype: This likely comes from a read error, as the CDR3 has no conserved phenylalanine or tryptophan at its end. No DNA is shown, since the ends of the CDR3 on it are uncertain; the CDR3 is the one TCRdb lists. The rearrangement joins TRBV19 to TRBJ1-5; the table's D call, TRBD1, has no DNA check behind it. Germline loops: CDR1 LNHDA, CDR2 SQIVND (reference sequence). The CDR3 is 13 amino acids in total, end residues counted. Here the CDR3 reads CASSSPGTGAYGE.

This clonotype has a handful of counts. The rearrangement joins TRBV10-3 to TRBJ2-4; TRBD2 aligns across 13 bases. The trim removed 5 bases at V and 8 bases at J, leaving 6 bases unmatched. The CDR3 covers 15 residues. The germline V gene has CDR1 ENHRY and CDR2 SYGVKD. This chain's CDR3 is CAISRTSGSGDIQYF. The CDR3 DNA follows: TGTGCCATCAGTAGGACTAGCGGGAGTGGAGACATTCAGTACTTC.

The chain combines TRBV20-1 with TRBJ2-5, with no clear D. The CDR3 runs to 15 residues. V was trimmed by 4 bases and J by 5 bases, leaving 20 bases between them. Germline V CDR1 and CDR2: DFQATT, SNEGSKA (reference sequence). The CDR3 bases are TGCAGTGCTACTCGGGCGGAGCCCCTCAGGGAGACCCAGTACTTC. It encodes CSATRAEPLRETQYF.

Only a few counts were recorded for this clonotype. V and J are TRBV14 and TRBJ2-2, with D uncertain. The V end was cut by 2 bases, the J end by 5 bases, with 6 bases between. Germline lookup yields CDR1 SGHDN and CDR2 FVKESK. This CDR3 has 13 amino acids. The CDR3 nucleotides read TGTGCCAGCAGCCAATCGATAACCGGGGAGCTGTTTTTT. Translated: CASSQSITGELFF.

The table lists this clonotype with a few counts. This chain uses TRBV20-1 with TRBJ1-1, with D perhaps matching TRBD1 (5 bases). Looked up from germline, CDR1 is DFQATT and CDR2 is SNEGSKA (reference sequence). CDR3 length: 15 residues. The CDR3 nucleotides read TGCAGCGGTAGTGTAGAAACAGGTATGAACACTGAAGCTTTCTTT. Protein: CSGSVETGMNTEAFF.

This clonotype has at least ten counts. The chain carries TRBV20-1 and TRBJ2-7, with TRBD2 matching 7 bases. With 5 bases clipped from V and 6 bases from J, the junction kept 7 bases outside the gene matches. CDR1 and CDR2 from the germline V gene are DFQATT and SNEGSKA (reference sequence). There are 12 residues in the CDR3. The CDR3 coding sequence is TGCAGTGCTGGGGGACTAATCGGCGAGCAGTACTTC. Amino acids: CSAGGLIGEQYF.

The chain has TRBV24-1 and TRBJ2-2, with TRBD2 matching 12 bases. Germline V lookup: CDR1 KGHDR, CDR2 SFDVKD. The CDR3 runs to 20 residues. The V segment lost 4 bases and the J segment 1 base; nucleotides outside the gene matches: 12. The CDR3 region has the DNA TGTGCCACCAGTGACACCGACTGGACTAGCGGGGCCCTGAACACCGGGGAGCTGTTTTTT. Its translation: CATSDTDWTSGALNTGELFF.

The sample holds a few counts of this clonotype. This chain connects TRBV20-1 to TRBJ1-2; D gene unclear. Deletions cut 6 bases from V and 2 bases from J, with 16 bases between. CDR1 and CDR2 from the germline V gene are DFQATT and SNEGSKA (reference sequence). The length of the CDR3 is 14 residues. The CDR3 region is CSAPARGSNYGYTF. The CDR3 nucleotides read TGCAGTGCCCCGGCTAGAGGGTCCAACTATGGCTACACCTTC.

This clonotype was picked up many times. The rearrangement links TRBV28 to TRBJ1-5, with no clear D. Germline-derived CDR1 and CDR2 are MDHEN and SYDVKM. The CDR3 runs to 15 residues. Trimming removed 2 bases from V and 0 bases from J, with 8 bases in between. Written as DNA, the CDR3 is TGTGCCAGCAGTTTAGGTGGGCTTAGCAATCAGCCCCAGCATTTT. Protein sequence: CASSLGGLSNQPQHF.

This clonotype was picked up a small number of times. This chain connects TRBV3-1 to TRBJ2-1, with 13 bases identical to TRBD2. Germline V gene data show CDR1 as LGHDT and CDR2 as YNNKEL (reference sequence). Germline trimming cut 2 bases from V and 2 bases from J; bases unmatched to any gene: 3. The CDR3 is 17 residues long. CDR3 bases: TGTGCCAGCAGCCAAACTACTAGCGGGGGGGCCTACAATGAGCAGTTCTTC. Its protein product is CASSQTTSGGAYNEQFF.

This chain links TRBV29-1 with TRBJ2-3; 9 nucleotides match TRBD2. Per germline, CDR1 SQVTM and CDR2 ANQGSEA. This CDR3 region has 15 residues. Germline trimming cut 7 bases from V and 2 bases from J; bases unmatched to any gene: 10. The CDR3 DNA is TGCAGCGGACGACCTAGCGGGACTCACACAGATACGCAGTATTTT. Its translation: CSGRPSGTHTDTQYF.

As for this clonotype: One junction end does not reproduce the germline sequence, and a read error may be involved. The CDR3, as DNA: TGTACCAGCAGCCCTGGACAGGGAACCGGGGAGCTGTTTTTT. It specifies CTSSPGQGTGELFF. V and J are TRBV4-2 and TRBJ2-2; 8 positions agree with TRBD1. Germline assignment: CDR1 LGHNA and CDR2 YNFKEQ. CDR3 length: 14 amino acids.

This clonotype has just one count. The junction departs from the called germline gene at one end, perhaps through a read error. The chain recombines TRBV5-1 with TRBJ1-2, with 9 bases fitting TRBD1. The CDR3 contains 15 residues. Germline CDR1 SGHRS, CDR2 YFSETQ. The CDR3 sequence: CASSLNLGQGYSYTF. The CDR3, as DNA: TGCGCCAGCAGCTTAAATTTGGGACAGGGCTATAGCTACACCTTC. Full variable domain (rest looked up from reference TRBV5-1 and TRBJ1-2): KAGVTQTPRYLIKTRGQQVTLSCSPISGHRSVSWYQQTPGQGLQFLFEYFSETQRNKGNFPGRFSGRQFSNSRSEMNVSTLELGDSALYLCASSLNLGQGYSYTFGSGTRLTVV.

The chain links TRBV20-1 to TRBJ2-2, with D possibly being TRBD2 (6 bases). CDR3 length equals 15 residues. The V and J ends lost 0 bases and 0 bases respectively, with 8 bases between them. CDR1 DFQATT and CDR2 SNEGSKA come from the germline V gene (reference sequence). This CDR3 is CSARDIAANTGELFF. The CDR3 coding sequence is TGCAGTGCTAGAGATATAGCGGCGAACACCGGGGAGCTGTTTTTT.